This T cell receptor (beta chain) emerged from a study of T cell repertoires in cytomegalovirus infection. Study-wide background: TCR beta signatures that were public indicated CMV infection and matching HLA type.

The CDR3 is made up of 21 amino acids. The J segment lost 1 base and the V segment lost 1 base, leaving 16 bases of the junction unmatched. The germline CDR1 and CDR2 sequences are SEHNR and FQNEAQ (reference sequence). MiXCR, run by TCRdb on the reads, gives a single entry per CDR3 protein. Altogether 290,000 or so distinct CDR3 sequences are present, approximately 10% being singletons, with the ten largest covering about 2.3%. This clonotype showed up many times. The antigen remains unidentified. Broader study findings: Using cumulative public TCR beta family frequency, the authors identified those who carried CMV together with the relevant HLA. Dominating the ex vivo response were HLA-C-restricted CMV-specific TCR beta clonotypes.

The specimen sequenced was PBMCs. This rearrangement joins TRBV7-9 to TRBJ2-1; 10 bases align to TRBD2. This TCR was sampled from a human donor in good health (CMV status not recorded). Some clones in this sample may be carry-over from other donors' samples. CDR3: CASSLGTPGLATRPSYNEQFF. CDR3 nucleotides: TGTGCCAGCAGCTTAGGCACCCCGGGACTAGCGACAAGACCGTCCTACAATGAGCAGTTCTTC.